This TCR beta chain stems from a study of regulatory T cells in long-lasting Graves disease. Study context: Persistent Graves' disease required over 5 years of antithyroid drugs and positive TSH receptor antibodies.

A note on this clonotype: The antigen remains undetermined. A much larger clone lies one base from this, so it may be a read error.

Study conclusions and caveats: Blood alone, not thyroid tissue, was studied. Limited sample numbers may have lowered accuracy.

Relying on iRepertoire HTBI primers and Arm-PCR of CDR3 regions, the team built TCR beta libraries. The authors' processing: Gene usage covered some 66 TRBV and more than twelve TRBJ segments. TCRdb re-called the multiplex PCR reads through MiXCR, storing one row per CDR3 protein. What appears here as the V and J calls and clone size reflects TCRdb's work, not the paper's. Here the sample spans about 460,000 distinct CDR3 sequences, around a fifth being singletons. The sample's time point: persistent/refractory GD, antithyroid drugs over 5 years with positive TRAb. Construction of the TCR library relied on RNA isolated from PBMCs. The CDR3 consists of 14 residues. Germline V gene sequence: CDR1 MNHEY, CDR2 SVGEGT.

The sequence came from a female donor with Graves disease. The sequences come from peripheral blood mononuclear cells (PBMCs), collected when the disease was refractory, from a patient treated with antithyroid drugs. The chain employs TRBV6-2 or TRBV6-3 and TRBJ2-5, with D tentatively TRBD2 (6 bases). CDR3 nucleotide sequence: TGTGCCACCAGTGACCCTGGACGGGGGAAGACCCAGTACTTC. As protein: CATSDPGRGKTQYF.